These 32 T cell receptor beta chains were sequenced from one sample in a study of OX40 agonist ivuxolimab in advanced cancers. Libraries were prepared by immunoSEQ multiplex PCR; TCRdb keeps only in-frame clonotypes and omits some of them. The sample yields about 77,000 clones, 80% to 90% seen once. The sequencing here drew on CD4+ or CD8+ T cells sorted from blood, taken in a trial of the OX40 agonist ivuxolimab. These receptors originate from an adult with an advanced solid tumor such as melanoma, head and neck, liver or kidney cancer.

J is TRBJ1-2 and V is TRBV19, with no clear D. From germline, CDR1 is LNHDA and CDR2 SQIVND (reference sequence). The V gene lost 5 bases and the J gene lost 8 bases, with 21 bases spanning the gap. This CDR3 comprises 15 residues. The CDR3 sequence is CASSGRKAAVGGYTF. As DNA, the CDR3 is TGTGCCAGTAGTGGTCGGAAGGCGGCGGTAGGCGGCTACACCTTC.

This chain connects TRBV5-1 to TRBJ2-2; D is perhaps TRBD1 or TRBD2 (6 bases each). The CDR3 contains 16 residues. V was cut by 4 bases and J by 0 bases, with 13 bases left in between. CDR1 and CDR2 from the germline V gene are SGHRS and YFSETQ. CDR3 coding DNA: TGCGCCAGCAGCCGGACTGGGGGGCCGAACACCGGGGAGCTGTTTTTT. As protein: CASSRTGGPNTGELFF.

The rearrangement links TRBV30 to TRBJ1-1; TRBD1 agrees at 7 bases. After removal of 2 bases from V and 4 bases from J, the junction contained 19 bases not matched to a gene. The germline gives CDR1 GTSNPN, CDR2 SVGIG (reference sequence). This CDR3 contains 18 residues. The chain's CDR3 is CAWSYPPPRDSRFTEAFF. DNA of the CDR3: TGTGCCTGGAGTTACCCCCCCCCACGGGACAGCCGTTTCACTGAAGCTTTCTTT.

This chain connects TRBV6-1 to TRBJ1-5; D gene uncertain. Looked up from germline, CDR1 is MNHNS and CDR2 is SASEGT. The length of the CDR3 is 13 residues. V lost 8 bases and J 4 bases, leaving 12 bases between the germline ends. CDR3 nucleotides: TGTGCCAGCTATGACGGTGGGAATCAGCCCCAGCATTTT. It encodes CASYDGGNQPQHF.

The gene calls are TRBV11-2 and TRBJ1-1, with unresolved D. CDR1 is SGHAT and CDR2 is FQNNGV in the germline V gene. Trimming cost V 4 bases and J 4 bases, with 13 bases left between them. The CDR3 spans 14 residues. The CDR3 loop reads CASSSAGSSTEAFF. The CDR3 DNA reads TGTGCCAGCAGCTCTGCGGGGAGTAGCACTGAAGCTTTCTTT.

This chain links TRBV7-2 with TRBJ2-3; no clear D gene. From germline, CDR1 is SGHTA and CDR2 FQGNSA. CDR3 length equals 16 residues. The V gene lost 2 bases and the J gene lost 0 bases, with 12 bases spanning the gap. The CDR3 nucleotides are TGTGCCAGCAGCTTACGACCTAAAGTTAGCACAGATACGCAGTATTTT. Its protein is CASSLRPKVSTDTQYF.

The chain couples TRBV6-5 to TRBJ1-2; 8 nucleotides align to TRBD1. CDR3 size: 15 residues. The germline gives CDR1 MNHEY, CDR2 SVGAGI. V lost 1 base, J lost 8 bases, and 9 bases stayed unmatched. CDR3 amino acids: CASSYYPDREDGYTF. The CDR3 nucleotides read TGTGCCAGCAGTTACTACCCGGACAGGGAAGACGGCTACACCTTC.

V is TRBV5-1 and J is TRBJ1-3; D is undetermined. Germline-derived CDR1 and CDR2 are SGHRS and YFSETQ. The CDR3 consists of 12 residues. Trimming shortened V by 5 bases and J by 4 bases, and 7 bases separated the two germline ends. The CDR3 region is CASRGYGNTIYF. The CDR3 nucleotides are TGCGCCAGCAGGGGGTACGGAAACACCATATATTTT.

This clone was recorded a few times. The V gene is TRBV2, the J gene TRBJ2-3, with 14 positions matching TRBD2. The CDR3 has 18 amino acids. Trimming took 7 bases from V and 2 from J; bases not matched to a gene: 11. The V gene's germline CDR1 is SNHLY and CDR2 FYNNEI. The CDR3 reads CASTRGLAGVGATDTQYF. CDR3 coding DNA: TGTGCCAGCACCCGGGGACTAGCGGGAGTTGGGGCCACAGATACGCAGTATTTT.

V gene TRBV28 combines with J gene TRBJ2-3; 7 bases agree with TRBD1. Germline trimming cut 2 bases from V and 8 bases from J; bases unmatched to any gene: 13. The length of the CDR3 is 16 residues. The germline gives CDR1 MDHEN, CDR2 SYDVKM. The CDR3 reads CASSLPNGQVRGTQYF. CDR3 nucleotide sequence: TGTGCCAGCAGTTTACCGAACGGACAGGTTCGAGGTACGCAGTATTTT. Full variable domain (missing parts from reference TRBV28 and TRBJ2-3): DVKVTQSSRYLVKRTGEKVFLECVQDMDHENMFWYRQDPGLGLRLIYFSYDVKMKEKGDIPEGYSVSREKKERFSLILESASTNQTSMYLCASSLPNGQVRGTQYFGPGTRLTVL.

The chain employs TRBV7-3 and TRBJ2-7; D is perhaps TRBD2 (6 bases). Germline CDR1 is SGHTA and CDR2 is FQGTGA. The CDR3 is 16 amino acids. The V and J ends lost 2 bases and 7 bases respectively, with 21 bases between them. CDR3 DNA: TGTGCCAGCAGCTTAGGTGGCCCAGCGGGCCGGGGAGAGCAGTACTTC. It encodes CASSLGGPAGRGEQYF.

There are a few counts of this clone. The chain joins TRBV28 to TRBJ1-6; D is uncertain. The CDR3 is 15 residues long. The V gene's germline CDR1 is MDHEN and CDR2 SYDVKM. The germline V and J ends were trimmed by 4 bases and 9 bases, with 16 bases remaining between them. The CDR3 reads CASSSGLLSGSPLHF. DNA for the CDR3: TGTGCCAGCAGTTCGGGCCTTCTCTCGGGTTCACCCCTCCACTTT.

The rearrangement links TRBV2 to TRBJ1-2; 9 nucleotides agree with TRBD1. The CDR3 extends over 15 amino acids. V gave up 4 bases and J gave up 3 bases; unmatched junction bases: 6. Germline V gene lookup returns CDR1 SNHLY and CDR2 FYNNEI. Written as DNA, the CDR3 is TGTGCCAGCAGTGCGGGACAGGGAGAATACTATGGCTACACCTTC. Protein: CASSAGQGEYYGYTF.

V usage is TRBV19 and J usage is TRBJ1-2; D gene uncertain. Germline V gives CDR1 LNHDA, CDR2 SQIVND (reference sequence). CDR3 length: 14 residues. V dropped 5 bases and J dropped 4 bases, with 14 bases sitting between them. The CDR3 nucleotides read TGTGCCAGTAGTCGCGACGGAGCAACCTATGGCTACACCTTC. Amino acid sequence: CASSRDGATYGYTF.

The V call is TRBV28, the J call TRBJ1-3; D not resolved. Trimming removed 0 bases at V and 2 bases at J, with 5 bases between. The CDR3 has 14 residues. Germline V lookup: CDR1 MDHEN, CDR2 SYDVKM. CDR3 region: CASSLWPAGNTIYF. CDR3 nucleotide sequence: TGTGCCAGCAGTTTATGGCCAGCTGGAAACACCATATATTTT.

The chain joins TRBV5-1 to TRBJ1-3, with a possible D match to TRBD1 (6 bases). The CDR3 spans 15 residues. Looked up from germline, CDR1 is SGHRS and CDR2 is YFSETQ. With 4 bases removed from V and 3 bases from J, the gap between germline ends came to 14 bases. In nucleotides, the CDR3 is TGCGCCAGCAGCCCCCGGGGGGGCAGTGGAAACACCATATATTTT. Its protein product is CASSPRGGSGNTIYF.

V is TRBV18 and J is TRBJ1-1; D uncertain. V was trimmed by 3 bases and J by 1 base, leaving 12 bases between them. The germline CDR1 and CDR2 sequences are KGHSH and LQKENI. The CDR3 totals 15 residues. The CDR3 sequence: CASSPGISRNTEAFF. CDR3 sequence (DNA): TGTGCCAGCTCACCGGGGATCTCACGGAACACTGAAGCTTTCTTT.

The chain is built from TRBV5-5 and TRBJ2-7; D ambiguous. CDR3 length: 13 residues. With 3 bases removed from V and 1 base from J, the gap between germline ends came to 8 bases. In germline, CDR1 is SGHKS, CDR2 YYEKEE (reference sequence). The CDR3 region is CASSSTGSYEQYF. The CDR3 nucleotides read TGTGCCAGCAGCTCAACCGGGTCCTACGAGCAGTACTTC.

CDR3 protein: CASSLSRLWGVGGYTF. DNA for the CDR3: TGTGCCAGCAGTTTAAGCCGACTGTGGGGCGTAGGCGGCTACACCTTC. The chain has TRBV28 and TRBJ1-2; D might be TRBD1 (5 bases). In germline, CDR1 is MDHEN, CDR2 SYDVKM. Deletions cut 2 bases from V and 8 bases from J, with 21 bases between. This CDR3 is built from 16 residues.

This chain links TRBV19 with TRBJ2-2; D is uncertain. With 5 bases removed from V and 5 bases from J, the gap between germline ends came to 15 bases. Germline assignment: CDR1 LNHDA and CDR2 SQIVND (reference sequence). The CDR3 is 15 amino acids. The CDR3 loop reads CASSSRRIDTGELFF. The CDR3 region has the DNA TGTGCCAGTAGTTCTCGGAGAATAGATACCGGGGAGCTGTTTTTT.

The rearrangement joins TRBV6-1 to TRBJ1-5; 8 bases are a match to TRBD1. CDR1 MNHNS and CDR2 SASEGT come from the germline V gene. V gave up 5 bases and J gave up 2 bases; unmatched junction bases: 2. The CDR3 is 14 amino acids. As DNA, the CDR3 is TGTGCCAGCAGTTCAGGGGGCGGCAATCAGCCCCAGCATTTT. It codes for CASSSGGGNQPQHF.

The chain carries TRBV28 and TRBJ2-1; 9 bases match TRBD1. Germline assignment: CDR1 MDHEN and CDR2 SYDVKM. This CDR3 comprises 17 residues. The V and J ends lost 5 bases and 0 bases, in that order; junction bases with no gene match: 8. The CDR3 DNA is TGTGCCAGCAGTATAGGGACAGGGTTTAGCTCCTACAATGAGCAGTTCTTC. Protein: CASSIGTGFSSYNEQFF.

The chain couples TRBV6-5 to TRBJ1-1; D is possibly TRBD1 (5 bases). This CDR3 contains 12 residues. With 10 bases removed from V and 1 base from J, the gap between germline ends came to 10 bases. Germline CDR1 MNHEY, CDR2 SVGAGI. In DNA form, the CDR3 reads TGTGCCACCGGCAGGGAGAACACTGAAGCTTTCTTT. It codes for CATGRENTEAFF.

V usage is TRBV15 and J usage is TRBJ1-4; TRBD1 matches at 7 bases. V shed 9 bases and J 7 bases; nucleotides not matched to a gene: 11. Germline lookup yields CDR1 LNHNV and CDR2 YYDKDF (reference sequence). The CDR3 extends over 14 amino acids. CDR3 coding DNA: TGTGCCACTCAGGGAGGGGGCGTGGGTGAAAAACTGTTTTTT. Encoded protein: CATQGGGVGEKLFF.

The V gene is TRBV28, the J gene TRBJ2-5; either TRBD1 or TRBD2 may fit D (5 bases each). Deletions cut 5 bases from V and 7 bases from J, with 17 bases between. Per the germline V gene, CDR1 is MDHEN and CDR2 is SYDVKM. This CDR3 has 14 amino acids. For the CDR3, the DNA is TGTGCCAGCAGTGCAGGGACGGGGATGGGGACCCAGTACTTC. Protein sequence: CASSAGTGMGTQYF.

The chain carries TRBV27 and TRBJ2-3; D may match TRBD1 or TRBD2 (6 bases each). Germline assignment: CDR1 MNHEY and CDR2 SMNVEV (reference sequence). This CDR3 has 14 residues. V shed 3 bases and J shed 5 bases, with 12 bases lying between them. CDR3 DNA sequence: TGTGCCAGCAGTTTTCACGGGGGCAAAGATACGCAGTATTTT. Its protein is CASSFHGGKDTQYF.

The V gene is TRBV29-1, the J gene TRBJ2-2, with 9 bases that match TRBD2. J lost 1 base, V lost 6 bases, and 6 bases had no gene match. The germline gives CDR1 SQVTM, CDR2 ANQGSEA. The CDR3 runs to 15 residues. The CDR3 loop reads CSVRPSGKNTGELFF. The CDR3 DNA follows: TGCAGCGTCCGCCCTAGCGGGAAGAACACCGGGGAGCTGTTTTTT.

The genes are TRBV6-5 and TRBJ2-7, with TRBD1 matching over 8 bases. This CDR3 comprises 15 residues. V lost 0 bases to trimming and J lost 4 bases; unmatched junction nucleotides: 5. Germline CDR1 and CDR2: MNHEY and SVGAGI. CDR3: CASSYSIDRGYEQYF. Written as DNA, the CDR3 is TGTGCCAGCAGTTACTCGATTGACAGGGGTTACGAGCAGTACTTC.

V and J are TRBV30 and TRBJ1-1; D unresolved. V lost 5 bases to trimming and J lost 4 bases, with 11 bases between them. This CDR3 is 12 amino acids long. The V gene's germline CDR1 is GTSNPN and CDR2 SVGIG (reference sequence). The chain's CDR3 is CAWDPRGTEAFF. The CDR3 bases are TGTGCCTGGGATCCCCGGGGCACTGAAGCTTTCTTT.

The chain has TRBV27 and TRBJ2-1; a possible D gene is TRBD1 (6 bases). The CDR3 is 16 residues long. V was cut by 2 bases and J by 7 bases, with 18 bases left in between. Germline V gene sequence: CDR1 MNHEY, CDR2 SMNVEV (reference sequence). Here the CDR3 DNA reads TGTGCCAGCAGTTTAAGGGGGACACTTTCACGGAATGAGCAGTTCTTC. It yields the protein CASSLRGTLSRNEQFF.

This rearrangement joins TRBV5-6 to TRBJ1-6; TRBD1 matches 9 bases. Trimming at V came to 4 bases and at J to 10 bases, leaving 3 bases not matched to a gene. In germline, CDR1 is SGHDT, CDR2 YYEEEE. CDR3 length: 13 residues. The CDR3 DNA reads TGTGCCAGCAGCGGGGACAGGGAGTCACCCCTCCACTTT. Its protein is CASSGDRESPLHF. The variable domain in full, with the rest retrieved from reference TRBV5-6 and TRBJ1-6, is DAGVTQSPTHLIKTRGQQVTLRCSPKSGHDTVSWYQQALGQGPQFIFQYYEEEERQRGNFPDRFSGHQFPNYSSELNVNALLLGDSALYLCASSGDRESPLHFGNGTRLTVT.

This sequence joins TRBV7-2 and TRBJ2-5, with TRBD2 as a possible D gene (5 bases). There are 11 residues in the CDR3. Trimming removed 2 bases at V and 11 bases at J, with 9 bases between. Germline CDR1 is SGHTA and CDR2 is FQGNSA. In DNA form, the CDR3 reads TGTGCCAGCAGCTTAATGAGCGGACAGTACTTC. Encoded protein: CASSLMSGQYF.